These T cell receptor beta chains were read from a single sample in a study of T-cell memory formation after mild COVID-19. In TCRdb, the 5' RACE reads were re-called with MiXCR into one record per CDR3 protein. The sample contains about 560,000 distinct CDR3 sequences, more than 15% of which appear only once. Sequencing was carried out using PBMCs or a T cell subset sorted from them (not recorded which). All receptors come from an adult woman who had mild COVID-19 (a few samples of this study predate the infection). Cell type and time point are not known. CDR3s leave out the opening cysteine and the closing phenylalanine or tryptophan.

v_gene	len	j_gene	CDR3aa
TRBV6-5	9	TRBJ1-4	ASSYGQDEF
TRBV5-1	16	TRBJ2-1	ASSLSRQQSHTYNEQF
TRBV12-3/TRBV12-4	13	TRBJ1-5	ASSLWTHSNQPQH
TRBV5-4	13	TRBJ1-2	ASSADTKTNYGYT
TRBV7-6	14	TRBJ2-5	ASSLGGRSLGGTQY
TRBV3-1	13	TRBJ1-2	ASSPMGGPGYGYT
TRBV4-3	13	TRBJ1-1	ASSQDRGRRTEAF
TRBV18	16	TRBJ2-1	ASSPTSGVALYYNEQF
TRBV24-1	12	TRBJ2-1	ATSGARPHNEQF
TRBV10-2	11	TRBJ1-1	ASTRGEATEAF
TRBV6-2/TRBV6-3	13	TRBJ2-1	ASSYSNRGNNEQF
TRBV12-3/TRBV12-4	11	TRBJ1-1	ASSVGQGLSTF
TRBV11-2	12	TRBJ2-5	ASSLDLQAETQY
TRBV20-1	16	TRBJ2-3	SAIGTSGRGATGDTQY
TRBV6-1	15	TRBJ1-3	ASSTRRGTAPGNTIY
TRBV9	14	TRBJ2-1	ASSVAPGQYYNEQF
TRBV7-6	13	TRBJ2-2	ASSPTLINTGELF
TRBV5-1	14	TRBJ1-1	ASSLGVAQGYTEAF
TRBV7-8	13	TRBJ2-1	ASSLGHAISDEQF
TRBV10-3	12	TRBJ2-1	ATAGQGAYNEQF
TRBV7-3	13	TRBJ2-2	ASSLSSSNTGELF
TRBV18	13	TRBJ2-3	ASSSTTGTTDTQY
TRBV9	16	TRBJ2-1	ASSVGLSGSRENNEQF
TRBV9	13	TRBJ2-7	ASSVAVGEVYEQY
TRBV30	9	TRBJ1-5	AWSVGQPQH
TRBV30	10	TRBJ2-2	AWSVGPGELF
TRBV9	14	TRBJ1-6	ASSGPGTSGNSPLH
TRBV9	15	TRBJ2-5	ASSVAIWGGIEETQY
TRBV7-6	12	TRBJ2-7	ASSSRQGRYEQY
TRBV9	13	TRBJ2-7	ASSVRWDSSYEQY
TRBV15	15	TRBJ2-2	ATSSRNSKGLGGELF
TRBV3-1	13	TRBJ2-2	ASSLGSGSGGELF
TRBV5-4	14	TRBJ2-3	ASSLEGVGGTDTQY
TRBV7-9	13	TRBJ2-7	ASSLSTVAGDEQY
TRBV4-2	13	TRBJ2-5	ASSQGPVAQETQY
TRBV20-1	12	TRBJ2-1	SARGGGRGMEQF
TRBV5-1	12	TRBJ2-7	ASSLARGSYEQY
TRBV6-6	12	TRBJ1-2	ASSHVARNYGYT
TRBV30	11	TRBJ1-5	AWSVLFNQPQH
TRBV7-2	16	TRBJ2-3	ASSSRGGRVLGSHTQY
TRBV7-9	14	TRBJ2-1	ASSQLSGGPYNEQF
TRBV12-3/TRBV12-4	13	TRBJ2-3	ASSPQAGNTDTQY
TRBV5-6	14	TRBJ2-3	ASSLAGGGTTDTQY
TRBV7-2	11	TRBJ2-7	ASSLGHLYEQY
TRBV24-1	14	TRBJ1-2	ATSDADRAPLYGYT
TRBV9	15	TRBJ2-1	ASSVGPIGLGYNEQF
TRBV7-3	13	TRBJ1-3	ASSHDGAWMYTIY
TRBV25-1	13	TRBJ2-3	ASSEFGDYTDTQY
TRBV3-1	12	TRBJ2-1	ASSQTPSSDEQF
TRBV6-2/TRBV6-3	15	TRBJ2-7	ASRRDSHSTSSYEQY
TRBV7-9	10	TRBJ2-7	ASSSGPYEQY
TRBV25-1	11	TRBJ1-1	ASSAAGGVVAF
TRBV30	8	TRBJ2-1	AWSARRQF
TRBV29-1	10	TRBJ2-5	SVGTAQETQY